This T cell receptor (beta chain) comes out of a study of blood T cell repertoires in COVID-19. Method: immunoSEQ multiplex PCR; TCRdb's copy keeps in-frame clones and lacks some. The sample yields about 250,000 clones, about 91% seen once. This CDR3 spans 15 amino acids. V gave up 4 bases and J gave up 4 bases, with 16 bases separating them. CDR1 is SGHKS and CDR2 is YYEKEE in the germline V gene (reference sequence). Seattle researchers signed up patients amid active infection and tracked them longitudinally. J is TRBJ2-3 and V is TRBV5-5; maybe TRBD2 (6 bases). The TCR originated in a woman aged 30 to 39 with COVID-19, enrolled during active disease. Sequences were obtained from peripheral blood. CDR3 amino acids: CASSEQPGGADTQYF. The DNA of the CDR3 is TGTGCCAGCAGCGAACAGCCCGGCGGGGCAGATACGCAGTATTTT.